The 19 T cell receptor beta chains in this list originate from one sample, sequenced in a study of T-cell memory formation after mild COVID-19. TCRdb used MiXCR to reprocess the 5' RACE reads, holding one entry per CDR3 protein. The data hold some 50,000 distinct CDR3 sequences, with 12% observed a single time. Material: PBMCs or a T cell subset sorted from them (not recorded which). These receptors all stem from a man aged 18 to 29 who had mild COVID-19 (a few samples of this study predate the infection). Cell type and time point are not known.

This clonotype was counted only a few times. The chain carries TRBV28 and TRBJ1-2, with 11 bases aligning to TRBD1. Germline V gene lookup returns CDR1 MDHEN and CDR2 SYDVKM. V was clipped by 6 bases and J by 4 bases; unmatched bases: 7. CDR3 length: 15 amino acids. The CDR3 nucleotides are TGTGCCAGCAGAACCGGGACAGGGGGAGCCTATGGCTACACCTTC. Translating it yields CASRTGTGGAYGYTF.

The chain joins TRBV11-2 to TRBJ1-2, with D unresolved. The V end lost 5 bases, the J end lost 4 bases, and 14 bases lay between the germline ends. This CDR3 contains 14 residues. CDR1 and CDR2 (germline): SGHAT, FQNNGV. For the CDR3, the DNA is TGTGCCAGCAGCCCTTACGACACGATCTATGGCTACACCTTC. This sequence encodes CASSPYDTIYGYTF.

V gene TRBV4-3 combines with J gene TRBJ2-1; weak D call: TRBD2 (6 bases). Germline-derived CDR1 and CDR2 are LGHNA and YSLEER. V was pared by 4 bases and J by 10 bases, with 14 bases between. The CDR3 length is 13 residues. The DNA for the CDR3 is TGCGCCAGCAGCCCGATGGCGGAGGGAGAGCAGTTCTTC. Protein: CASSPMAEGEQFF.

V is TRBV12-3 or TRBV12-4 and J is TRBJ1-2; possible D gene TRBD1, 5 bases. The CDR3 loop spans 14 amino acids. V dropped 8 bases and J dropped 5 bases, with 18 bases sitting between them. CDR3 DNA sequence: TGTGCCAGCTTTCGCGGGGCGAAACCTTATGGCTACACCTTC. Translation: CASFRGAKPYGYTF.

The rearrangement uses TRBV7-9 and TRBJ1-2; 8 nucleotides match TRBD1. Trimming cost V 5 bases and J 4 bases; bases outside gene matches: 12. CDR1 and CDR2 (germline): SEHNR, FQNEAQ (reference sequence). This CDR3 is 16 amino acids long. CDR3 in amino acids: CASSAPGGDSPYGYTF. The DNA of the CDR3 is TGTGCCAGCAGCGCCCCAGGGGGCGATTCACCCTATGGCTACACCTTC.

This clonotype has more than one count but fewer than ten. The chain recombines TRBV11-2 with TRBJ2-2, with D perhaps being TRBD1 or TRBD2 (5 bases each). The CDR3 contains 17 residues. Trimming removed 2 bases from V and 4 bases from J, with 17 bases in between. The germline gives CDR1 SGHAT, CDR2 FQNNGV. CDR3 in DNA: TGTGCCAGCAGCTTACGAGGGGCAGGGAGATTCACCGGGGAGCTGTTTTTT. Its translation: CASSLRGAGRFTGELFF.

This chain connects TRBV24-1 to TRBJ1-2; no definite D call. Germline CDR1 is KGHDR and CDR2 is SFDVKD. The V and J ends lost 3 bases and 2 bases respectively, with 9 bases between them. There are 14 residues in the CDR3. The CDR3 sequence: CATSDTGRNYGYTF. CDR3 DNA sequence: TGTGCCACCAGTGATACTGGACGGAACTATGGCTACACCTTC.

The gene calls are TRBV5-1 and TRBJ2-5, with 8 bases that match TRBD1. J lost 7 bases, V lost 5 bases, and 10 bases had no gene match. The germline CDR1 and CDR2 sequences are SGHRS and YFSETQ. The CDR3 consists of 14 residues. The CDR3 sequence: CASSRGQDRGTQYF. DNA for the CDR3: TGCGCCAGCAGTAGGGGACAGGATCGAGGGACCCAGTACTTC. Full variable domain (remainder filled in from reference TRBV5-1 and TRBJ2-5): KAGVTQTPRYLIKTRGQQVTLSCSPISGHRSVSWYQQTPGQGLQFLFEYFSETQRNKGNFPGRFSGRQFSNSRSEMNVSTLELGDSALYLCASSRGQDRGTQYFGPGTRLLVL.

The chain has TRBV6-2 or TRBV6-3 and TRBJ2-7, with 8 bases aligning to TRBD2. Losses at the gene ends were 4 bases for V and 2 bases for J; bases not matched to a gene: 10. The CDR3 extends over 16 amino acids. In germline, CDR1 is MNHEY, CDR2 SVGEGT. CDR3 region: CASSSPWSGSPYEQYF. In DNA form, the CDR3 reads TGTGCCAGCAGTTCCCCCTGGAGCGGGAGCCCCTACGAGCAGTACTTC.

The chain has TRBV14 and TRBJ2-7; possibly TRBD2 for D (6 bases). The length of the CDR3 is 16 residues. CDR1 SGHDN and CDR2 FVKESK come from the germline V gene. Deletions cut 0 bases from V and 5 bases from J, with 17 bases between. This chain's CDR3 is CASSQEVWGEADEQYF. The CDR3 DNA is TGTGCCAGCAGCCAAGAGGTGTGGGGGGAAGCGGACGAGCAGTACTTC.

This chain joins TRBV5-1 and TRBJ1-4, with D possibly TRBD1 on 5 matching bases. Germline V gene data show CDR1 as SGHRS and CDR2 as YFSETQ. This CDR3 is built from 11 residues. V lost 4 bases and J 8 bases, leaving 6 bases between the germline ends. This chain's CDR3 is CASSNREKLFF. The CDR3 nucleotides are TGCGCCAGCAGCAACAGGGAAAAACTGTTTTTT. The full variable domain, its missing parts supplied by reference TRBV5-1 and TRBJ1-4, is KAGVTQTPRYLIKTRGQQVTLSCSPISGHRSVSWYQQTPGQGLQFLFEYFSETQRNKGNFPGRFSGRQFSNSRSEMNVSTLELGDSALYLCASSNREKLFFGSGTQLSVL.

The sample holds many counts of this clonotype. The chain employs TRBV7-3 and TRBJ2-5; possibly TRBD2 for D (6 bases). This CDR3 is built from 15 residues. The V end was cut by 4 bases, the J end by 5 bases, with 17 bases between. CDR1 and CDR2 from the germline V gene are SGHTA and FQGTGA. The DNA of the CDR3 is TGTGCCAGCAGCTCCGCCGGACTATTTGGGGAGACCCAGTACTTC. Its translation: CASSSAGLFGETQYF. The full variable domain, its missing parts supplied by reference TRBV7-3 and TRBJ2-5, is GAGVSQTPSNKVTEKGKYVELRCDPISGHTALYWYRQSLGQGPEFLIYFQGTGAADDSGLPNDRFFAVRPEGSVSTLKIQRTERGDSAVYLCASSSAGLFGETQYFGPGTRLLVL.

This clonotype was seen at least ten times. The chain has TRBV4-2 and TRBJ2-3; D remains ambiguous. Trimming stripped 4 bases from V and 6 bases from J, with 5 bases between. Germline assignment: CDR1 LGHNA and CDR2 YNFKEQ. This CDR3 comprises 11 residues. CDR3 DNA: TGTGCCAGCAGCCTCCTCGATACGCAGTATTTT. This codes for CASSLLDTQYF.

The chain recombines TRBV4-1 with TRBJ1-5, with 9 bases lining up with TRBD1. This CDR3 spans 15 amino acids. Germline assignment: CDR1 MGHRA and CDR2 YSYEKL. With V trimmed by 7 bases and J by 0 bases, 4 bases remained unmatched. The CDR3 region has the DNA TGCGCCAGCACCAGGACAGGGGATAGCAATCAGCCCCAGCATTTT. Residues: CASTRTGDSNQPQHF.

This clonotype was detected many times. The genes are TRBV4-3 and TRBJ2-7, with D maybe TRBD2 (5 bases). This CDR3 contains 15 residues. CDR1 and CDR2 from the germline V gene are LGHNA and YSLEER. Trimming cost V 0 bases and J 2 bases, with 11 bases left between them. CDR3 nucleotide sequence: TGCGCCAGCAGCCAAGATTGGCTAGCCGCCTACGAGCAGTACTTC. It yields the protein CASSQDWLAAYEQYF.

The chain carries TRBV5-1 and TRBJ1-2, with D maybe TRBD1 (6 bases). There are 13 residues in the CDR3. In germline, CDR1 is SGHRS, CDR2 YFSETQ. Trimming removed 4 bases at V and 6 bases at J, with 13 bases between. This CDR3 is CASSVQGGHGYTF. DNA of the CDR3: TGCGCCAGCAGCGTACAGGGAGGCCATGGCTACACCTTC. The full variable domain, with the rest looked up from reference TRBV5-1 and TRBJ1-2, is KAGVTQTPRYLIKTRGQQVTLSCSPISGHRSVSWYQQTPGQGLQFLFEYFSETQRNKGNFPGRFSGRQFSNSRSEMNVSTLELGDSALYLCASSVQGGHGYTFGSGTRLTVV.

This clonotype was counted only a few times. The chain uses TRBV7-2 and TRBJ2-2; 9 nucleotides line up with TRBD2. Germline V gene lookup returns CDR1 SGHTA and CDR2 FQGNSA. After removal of 5 bases from V and 4 bases from J, the junction contained 5 bases not matched to a gene. The CDR3 is 15 amino acids. The CDR3 coding sequence is TGTGCCAGCAGCCCCCGACTAGCGGCCACCGGGGAGCTGTTTTTT. The encoded protein is CASSPRLAATGELFF. The variable domain in full, with the rest retrieved from reference TRBV7-2 and TRBJ2-2, is GAGVSQSPSNKVTEKGKDVELRCDPISGHTALYWYRQSLGQGLEFLIYFQGNSAPDKSGLPSDRFSAERTGGSVSTLTIQRTQQEDSAVYLCASSPRLAATGELFFGEGSRLTVL.

This clonotype was recorded at least ten times. This rearrangement joins TRBV5-1 to TRBJ2-7; perhaps D is TRBD1 or TRBD2 (6 bases each). V was cut by 7 bases and J by 6 bases, with 20 bases left in between. The CDR3 has 14 residues. Germline V gene sequence: CDR1 SGHRS, CDR2 YFSETQ. The CDR3 bases are TGCGCCAGCCGAACGGGGGCGACGGCCCGCGAGCAGTACTTC. Amino acid sequence: CASRTGATAREQYF.

This clonotype was recorded many times. The chain recombines TRBV7-9 with TRBJ2-4; D is unresolved. The V end lost 1 base, the J end lost 9 bases, and 7 bases lay between the germline ends. The CDR3 runs to 12 residues. CDR1 is SEHNR and CDR2 is FQNEAQ in the germline V gene (reference sequence). The CDR3 loop is CASSLDGLIQYF. In DNA form, the CDR3 reads TGTGCCAGCAGCTTAGACGGGCTCATTCAGTACTTC.